This T cell receptor beta chain is from a study of patients and donors after allogeneic stem cell transplantation. V was pared by 5 bases and J by 4 bases, with 9 bases between. Germline CDR1 LGHNA, CDR2 YNFKEQ. The CDR3 is 13 amino acids. From the RT-PCR reads, TCRdb called clonotypes with MiXCR, one entry per CDR3 protein. This sample has hundreds of thousands of distinct CDR3 sequences, with roughly 17% found just once. What was sequenced was blood, either unsorted or a sorted T cell fraction (not recorded which). The rearrangement joins TRBV4-2 to TRBJ1-5; D gene uncertain. This TCR came from a human donor who was either an allogeneic HSCT recipient or a stem cell or donor lymphocyte infusion donor (not recorded which). It is not recorded whose cells these are; they may come from a transplant donor. The CDR3 here is CASSSQENQPQHF. In nucleotides, the CDR3 is TGTGCCAGCAGCTCTCAGGAAAATCAGCCCCAGCATTTT.